The clone carrying this T cell receptor (beta chain) was observed a handful of times. Its antigen is still unknown. The data stem from a study of vaccination effects on CD4 cells after COVID-19. Findings and limits, study-wide: Limitations: small convalescent group and missing early post-infection timepoints.

Using immunoSEQ multiplex PCR, the repertoire was profiled, and TCRdb retains in-frame clones only, with some absent. This table holds approximately 30,000 clones, approximately 75% found once. The CDR3 runs 14 residues. Germline-derived CDR1 and CDR2 are SGHAT and FQNNGV. The ends lost 5 bases at V and 0 bases at J; junction bases unmatched: 4. Within the ViraFEST assay, antigen-specific CD4+ T cells underwent expansion with viral peptide pools prior to sequencing. A roughly 11-day culture period preceded the isolation of CD4+ T cells. Neither prior SARS-CoV-2 infection nor positive nucleocapsid antibodies were present in the vaccine recipients.

The specimen comprised CD4+ T cells from PBMCs cultured with SARS-CoV-2 spike peptides, sampled before COVID-19 vaccination. The rearrangement links TRBV11-2 to TRBJ2-7, with TRBD1 identical over 7 bases. The sequence was collected from a human donor who received a COVID-19 vaccine. For the CDR3, the DNA is TGTGCCAGCAGCCTCGGACAGGTCTCCTACGAGCAGTACTTC. Residues: CASSLGQVSYEQYF.